This TCR beta chain was found in a study of blood T cell repertoires in COVID-19. This clone was picked up one time. Generated by immunoSEQ multiplex PCR, the TCRdb table keeps only in-frame clones and is missing some. Of about 180,000 clones listed, 88% are singletons. From germline, CDR1 is KGHSH and CDR2 LQKENI. The CDR3 sequence is 16 residues long. Trimming took off 3 bases at V and 3 bases at J, with 14 bases between the two ends. This sequence originates from a woman aged 18-30 years who had recovered from COVID-19. The V and J genes are TRBV18 and TRBJ2-2; weak D call: TRBD1 (7 bases). Sequencing was performed on PBMCs or T cells enriched from blood (not recorded which). CDR3 sequence reads: CASSPSTGRYTGELFF. The CDR3 coding sequence is TGTGCCAGCTCACCGTCGACAGGGAGGTACACCGGGGAGCTGTTTTTT.